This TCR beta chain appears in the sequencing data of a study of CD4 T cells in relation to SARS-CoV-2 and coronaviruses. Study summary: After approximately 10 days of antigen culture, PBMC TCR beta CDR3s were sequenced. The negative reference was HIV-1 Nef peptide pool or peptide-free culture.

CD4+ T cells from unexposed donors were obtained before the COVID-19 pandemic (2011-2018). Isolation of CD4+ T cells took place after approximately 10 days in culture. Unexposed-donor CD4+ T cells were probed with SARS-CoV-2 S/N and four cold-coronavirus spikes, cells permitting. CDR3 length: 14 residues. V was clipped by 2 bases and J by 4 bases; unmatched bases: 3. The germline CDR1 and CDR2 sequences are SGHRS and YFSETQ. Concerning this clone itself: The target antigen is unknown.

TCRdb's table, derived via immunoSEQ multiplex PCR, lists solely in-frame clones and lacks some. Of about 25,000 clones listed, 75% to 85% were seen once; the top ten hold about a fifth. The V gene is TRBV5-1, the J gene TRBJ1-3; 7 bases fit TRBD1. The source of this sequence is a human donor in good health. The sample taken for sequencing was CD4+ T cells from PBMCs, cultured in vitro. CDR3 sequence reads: CASSLQGLGNTIYF. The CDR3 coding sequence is TGCGCCAGCAGCTTACAGGGGTTGGGAAACACCATATATTTT.